The subject of this entry is one T cell receptor beta chain. Patients with a history of autoimmune disease or on systemic immunosuppression were excluded. Unmatched junction bases numbered 8, after V lost 3 bases and J lost 4 bases. The CDR3 totals 15 residues. Germline CDR1 reads MNHGY; CDR2 reads SVAAGI. This specimen belongs to a study of OX40 agonist ivuxolimab in advanced cancers. Study in general: Partial responses were seen in three patients, one with hepatocellular carcinoma and two with cutaneous melanoma.

Sequencing was performed with immunoSEQ multiplex PCR; in TCRdb, only in-frame clones are kept and a portion is missing. The data contain under 70,000 clones, just over 85% of them singletons. The input for sequencing was CD4+ or CD8+ T cells sorted from blood, taken in a trial of the OX40 agonist ivuxolimab. The chain carries TRBV6-9 and TRBJ1-2, with 7 bases that match TRBD1. This receptor was taken from an adult with an advanced solid tumor such as melanoma, head and neck, liver or kidney cancer. The CDR3 loop is CASSYPYRGGYGYTF. The CDR3, as DNA: TGTGCCAGCAGTTACCCTTACAGGGGCGGCTATGGCTACACCTTC.